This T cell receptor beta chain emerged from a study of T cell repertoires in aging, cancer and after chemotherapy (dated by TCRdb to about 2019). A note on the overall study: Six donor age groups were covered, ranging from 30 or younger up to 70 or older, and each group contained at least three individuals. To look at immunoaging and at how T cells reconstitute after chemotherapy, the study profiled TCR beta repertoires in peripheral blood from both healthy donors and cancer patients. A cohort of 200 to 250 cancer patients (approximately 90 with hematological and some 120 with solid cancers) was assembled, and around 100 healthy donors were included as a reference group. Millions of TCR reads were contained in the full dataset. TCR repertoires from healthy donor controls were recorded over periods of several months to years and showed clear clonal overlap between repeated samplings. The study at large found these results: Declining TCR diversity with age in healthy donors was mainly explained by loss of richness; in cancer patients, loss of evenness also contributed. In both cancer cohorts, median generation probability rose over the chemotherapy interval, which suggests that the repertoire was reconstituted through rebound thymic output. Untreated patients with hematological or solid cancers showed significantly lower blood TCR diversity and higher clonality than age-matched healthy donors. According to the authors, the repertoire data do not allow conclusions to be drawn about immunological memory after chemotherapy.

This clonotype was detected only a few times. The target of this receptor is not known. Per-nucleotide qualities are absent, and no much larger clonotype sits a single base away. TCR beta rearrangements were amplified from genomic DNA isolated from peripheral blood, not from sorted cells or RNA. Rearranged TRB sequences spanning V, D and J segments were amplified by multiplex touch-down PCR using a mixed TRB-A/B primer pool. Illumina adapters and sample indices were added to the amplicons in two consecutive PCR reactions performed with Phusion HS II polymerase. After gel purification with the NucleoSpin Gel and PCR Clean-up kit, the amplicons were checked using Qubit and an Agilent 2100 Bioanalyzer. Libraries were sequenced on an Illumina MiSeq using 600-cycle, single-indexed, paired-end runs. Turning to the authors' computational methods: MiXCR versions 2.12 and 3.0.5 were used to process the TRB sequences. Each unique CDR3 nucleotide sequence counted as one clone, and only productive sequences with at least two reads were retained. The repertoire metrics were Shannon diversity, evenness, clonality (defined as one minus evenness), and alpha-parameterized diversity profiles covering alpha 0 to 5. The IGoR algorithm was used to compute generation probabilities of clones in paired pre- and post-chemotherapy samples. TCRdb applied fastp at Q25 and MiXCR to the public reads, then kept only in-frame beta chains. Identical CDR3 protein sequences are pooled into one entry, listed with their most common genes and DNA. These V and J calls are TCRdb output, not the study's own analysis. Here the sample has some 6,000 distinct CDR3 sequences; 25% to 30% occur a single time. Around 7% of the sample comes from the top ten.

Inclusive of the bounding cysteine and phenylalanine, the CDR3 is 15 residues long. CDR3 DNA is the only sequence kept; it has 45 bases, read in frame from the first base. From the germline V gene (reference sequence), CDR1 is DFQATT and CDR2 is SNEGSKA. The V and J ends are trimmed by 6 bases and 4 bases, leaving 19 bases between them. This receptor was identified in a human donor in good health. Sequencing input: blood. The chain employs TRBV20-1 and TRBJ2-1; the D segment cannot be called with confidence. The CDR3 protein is CSALNLDPAYNEQFF. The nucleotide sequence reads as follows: TGCAGTGCACTCAACCTGGACCCCGCATACAATGAGCAGTTCTTC.